The clone carrying this T cell receptor (beta chain) was counted between two and nine times. Its target is not known. This specimen comes from a study of T-cell reconstitution after alpha-beta-depleted transplantation in children. Trimming took 3 bases from V and 3 from J; bases not matched to a gene: 4. The CDR3 has 13 residues. CDR1 DFQATT and CDR2 SNEGSKA come from the germline V gene (reference sequence). Preparation of the TCRbeta library was carried out with unique molecular identifiers. TCRdb independently ran MiXCR on the PCR reads; one entry per CDR3 protein. Found here are under 250,000 distinct CDR3 sequences, more than 20% of them singletons; the top ten hold 4% to 6%. Regarding the study as a whole: The study traced high day-60 TCRbeta diversity in some patients to surviving recipient T cells and thymic progenitors. By about two months after transplant, alpha-beta T cells reportedly arose from several hundred graft clones that had expanded.

The sequence was obtained from a female patient aged 2-9 years who had a stem cell transplant for congenital amegakaryocytic thrombocytopenia, so the T cells may come from the graft donor. The sequencing here drew on PBMCs, mostly from graft donor cells, taken 360 days after TCRalphabeta/CD19-depleted stem cell transplant. The V and J genes are TRBV20-1 and TRBJ2-7; 8 bases are a match to TRBD2. For the CDR3, the DNA is TGCAGTGCTAGTGGTAGCGGGGACTACGAGCAGTACTTC. Encoded protein: CSASGSGDYEQYF.